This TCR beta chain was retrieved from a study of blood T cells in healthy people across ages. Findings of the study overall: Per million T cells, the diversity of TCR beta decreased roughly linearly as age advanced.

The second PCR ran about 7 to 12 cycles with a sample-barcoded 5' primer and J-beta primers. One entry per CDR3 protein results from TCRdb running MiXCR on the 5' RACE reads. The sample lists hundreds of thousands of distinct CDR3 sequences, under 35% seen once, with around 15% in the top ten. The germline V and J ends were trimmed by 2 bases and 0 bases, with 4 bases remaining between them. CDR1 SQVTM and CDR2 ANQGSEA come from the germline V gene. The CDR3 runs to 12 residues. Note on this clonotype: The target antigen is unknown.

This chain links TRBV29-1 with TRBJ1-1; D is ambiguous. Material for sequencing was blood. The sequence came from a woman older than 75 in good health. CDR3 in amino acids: CSVEPMNTEAFF. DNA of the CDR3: TGCAGCGTTGAACCCATGAACACTGAAGCTTTCTTT.